The 15 T cell receptor beta chains presented below share a single source sample, sequenced in a study of CD8 T cells in Susac syndrome. An input of roughly 0.45 to 1 ug of RNA was subjected to reverse transcription using random hexamers. Via MiXCR, TCRdb re-called the immunoSEQ multiplex PCR reads, giving one row per CDR3 protein. Of roughly 200,000 distinct CDR3 sequences in the sample, approximately 96% were seen once. Sequenced material: CD4+ T cells from PBMCs. These receptors originate from a human donor with multiple sclerosis.

J is TRBJ2-3 and V is TRBV4-2; D gene uncertain. The germline V and J ends were trimmed by 0 bases and 3 bases, with 13 bases remaining between them. This CDR3 contains 16 residues. Germline V lookup: CDR1 LGHNA, CDR2 YNFKEQ. This CDR3 is CASSQEGPPRTDTQYF. DNA of the CDR3: TGTGCCAGCAGCCAAGAGGGTCCTCCCCGGACAGATACGCAGTATTTT.

The chain employs TRBV30 and TRBJ2-5, with a possible D match to TRBD2 (6 bases). V was shortened by 4 bases and J by 4 bases, with 13 bases between the two germline ends. The CDR3 length is 13 residues. From germline, CDR1 is GTSNPN and CDR2 SVGIG (reference sequence). In nucleotides, the CDR3 is TGTGCCTGGACCCGGGACTCGAGAGAGACCCAGTACTTC. Protein sequence: CAWTRDSRETQYF. Together with reference TRBV30 and TRBJ2-5, the CDR3 gives the full variable domain: SQTIHQWPATLVQPVGSPLSLECTVEGTSNPNLYWYRQAAGRGLQLLFYSVGIGQISSEVPQNLSASRPQDRQFILSSKKLLLSDSGFYLCAWTRDSRETQYFGPGTRLLVL.

The chain has TRBV27 and TRBJ1-2; the D gene is possibly TRBD1 (5 bases). This CDR3 is 15 amino acids long. Germline V gene lookup returns CDR1 MNHEY and CDR2 SMNVEV (reference sequence). Deletions cut 5 bases from V and 0 bases from J, with 13 bases between. For the CDR3, the DNA is TGTGCCAGCAGTCCAGCGGCAGGGCCTAACTATGGCTACACCTTC. Translated, it gives CASSPAAGPNYGYTF.

V usage is TRBV10-3 and J usage is TRBJ1-2; no reliable D call. The CDR3 is made up of 14 amino acids. Per the germline V gene, CDR1 is ENHRY and CDR2 is SYGVKD. V dropped 6 bases and J dropped 3 bases, with 14 bases sitting between them. CDR3: CAIRDPRRDYGYTF. The CDR3 coding sequence is TGTGCCATCAGGGACCCTCGGAGGGACTATGGCTACACCTTC.

The chain links TRBV2 to TRBJ1-5, with no clear D. Germline-derived CDR1 and CDR2 are SNHLY and FYNNEI. The CDR3 spans 16 residues. The V and J ends lost 6 bases and 1 base respectively, with 16 bases between them. The CDR3 nucleotides read TGTGCCAGCAGCCCCGCGCGGGGAATGAGCAATCAGCCCCAGCATTTT. Residues: CASSPARGMSNQPQHF.

The chain recombines TRBV2 with TRBJ1-1; D remains unclear. CDR3 length: 13 residues. Germline CDR1 and CDR2: SNHLY and FYNNEI. Trimming shortened V by 4 bases and J by 0 bases, and 6 bases separated the two germline ends. The CDR3 region has the DNA TGTGCCAGCAGTGCCCGACTGAACACTGAAGCTTTCTTT. It translates to CASSARLNTEAFF.

The chain couples TRBV19 to TRBJ1-2; 7 bases map to TRBD1. CDR1 and CDR2 (germline): LNHDA, SQIVND (reference sequence). The junction had 8 bases not matched to a gene; V was cut back by 1 base and J by 6 bases. The CDR3 spans 15 residues. As DNA, the CDR3 is TGTGCCAGTAGTATAGCCCGGACAGGCGTAAATGGCTACACCTTC. It yields the protein CASSIARTGVNGYTF. The full variable domain, completed using reference TRBV19 and TRBJ1-2, is DGGITQSPKYLFRKEGQNVTLSCEQNLNHDAMYWYRQDPGQGLRLIYYSQIVNDFQKGDIAEGYSVSREKKESFPLTVTSAQKNPTAFYLCASSIARTGVNGYTFGSGTRLTVV.

J is TRBJ2-3 and V is TRBV20-1; D is uncertain. Looked up from germline, CDR1 is DFQATT and CDR2 is SNEGSKA (reference sequence). The CDR3 has 10 residues. The V and J ends lost 4 bases and 6 bases respectively, with 5 bases between them. The CDR3 coding sequence is TGCAGTGCTACTAGGGATACGCAGTATTTT. It is translated as CSATRDTQYF.

V usage is TRBV29-1 and J usage is TRBJ2-1; 10 positions agree with TRBD1. V shed 4 bases and J 9 bases; nucleotides not matched to a gene: 9. The CDR3 sequence is 14 residues long. Germline V gene lookup returns CDR1 SQVTM and CDR2 ANQGSEA. Here the CDR3 DNA reads TGCAGCGTTGGGCGACAGGGGGCGCTGGTTGAGCAGTTCTTC. Encoded protein: CSVGRQGALVEQFF.

This chain uses TRBV30 with TRBJ2-1; a possible D gene is TRBD1 (5 bases). The CDR3 loop spans 12 amino acids. The germline V gene encodes CDR1 GTSNPN and CDR2 SVGIG (reference sequence). Trimming took off 8 bases at V and 4 bases at J, with 12 bases between the two ends. The CDR3 nucleotides read TGTGCCCTCGTCAGGGTTTACAATGAGCAGTTCTTC. This codes for CALVRVYNEQFF.

The chain employs TRBV11-2 and TRBJ2-4, with 9 bases lining up with TRBD1. Germline trimming cut 4 bases from V and 0 bases from J; bases unmatched to any gene: 4. Germline CDR1 is SGHAT and CDR2 is FQNNGV. The CDR3 loop spans 16 amino acids. The CDR3 protein is CASSSGTGLAKNIQYF. The CDR3 DNA is TGTGCCAGCAGCTCAGGGACAGGGCTAGCCAAAAACATTCAGTACTTC.

The chain is built from TRBV12-3 or TRBV12-4 and TRBJ1-4; TRBD1 aligns across 9 bases. The CDR3 runs 15 residues. With 5 bases clipped from V and 8 bases from J, the junction kept 9 bases outside the gene matches. CDR3 residues: CASSRGDRVGEKLFF. The DNA of the CDR3 is TGTGCCAGCAGTCGGGGGGACAGGGTCGGCGAAAAACTGTTTTTT.

The chain joins TRBV7-9 to TRBJ2-1; D ambiguous. The CDR3 is made up of 12 amino acids. Looked up from germline, CDR1 is SEHNR and CDR2 is FQNEAQ (reference sequence). V gave up 3 bases and J gave up 7 bases, with 7 bases separating them. CDR3 coding DNA: TGTGCCAGCAGCTTGATGATGAATGAGCAGTTCTTC. The encoded protein is CASSLMMNEQFF.

CDR3 bases: TGCGCCAGCAGCTTGGGCTATGGTAGCGAGACCCAGTACTTC. The encoded protein is CASSLGYGSETQYF. The chain carries TRBV5-1 and TRBJ2-5; D unresolved. This CDR3 has 14 residues. The germline gives CDR1 SGHRS, CDR2 YFSETQ. Trimming shortened V by 0 bases and J by 5 bases, and 11 bases separated the two germline ends.

The chain has TRBV5-1 and TRBJ2-7; the match to TRBD2 covers 7 bases. Germline CDR1 reads SGHRS; CDR2 reads YFSETQ. CDR3 length: 17 amino acids. With V trimmed by 0 bases and J by 3 bases, 12 bases remained unmatched. This CDR3 is CASSLGAGQPSNYEQYF. CDR3 sequence (DNA): TGCGCCAGCAGCTTGGGAGCGGGGCAACCATCGAACTACGAGCAGTACTTC.